The sequence of this T cell receptor (beta chain) was determined in a study of shared clonotypes between healthy human individuals. Overall study findings and caveats: Sorted-subset samples were not fully sequenced, rarefaction indicated.

A note on this clone: The antigen remains undetermined.

The data were produced by immunoSEQ multiplex PCR, yet TCRdb's version contains in-frame clones alone and is incomplete. The sample has 950,000 to 1,300,000 clones; around 74% are singletons. Division of CD4+ cells produced a CD45RA+ naive subset and a CD45RA-negative memory subset. Trimming stripped 3 bases from V and 4 bases from J, with 9 bases between. The CDR3 spans 13 residues. The sample taken for sequencing was memory CD4+ T cells sorted from blood. Subset of the sample: CD45RA-negative fraction. The TCR sequence derives from a man aged 18 to 35 in good health. This chain links TRBV23-1 with TRBJ1-1; D perhaps matches TRBD1 (5 bases). TRBV23-1 is reported as an ORF; its role is uncertain. Written as DNA, the CDR3 is TGCGCCAGCAGTCATAGGGGAGGCACTGAAGCTTTCTTT. Translated, it gives CASSHRGGTEAFF.